Below are 13 T cell receptor beta chains sequenced from a single sample in a study of T cell clonality in common variable immunodeficiency (dated by TCRdb to between 2015 and 2016). Libraries were prepared through the immunoSEQ multiplex PCR assay. This immuneACCESS table, as held by TCRdb, lists in-frame sequences with V and J called but not all clones. Of the missing ones, under half trace to an unresolved V gene in checked studies; the others have no known cause. In this sample the table shows 40,000 to 45,000 clones, and no singletons are among them. Under 11% of the sample rests with the top ten. The sample taken for sequencing was peripheral blood mononuclear cells. The origin of the receptors is a person aged 18 to 75 in good health.

This clone was observed at least ten times. This CDR3 reads CRTGVNTEAFF. The covered CDR3 bases are TGCCGAACAGGGGTGAACACTGAA. V usage is TRBV20-1 and J usage is TRBJ1-1; 7 nucleotides line up with TRBD1. The sequence runs out 3 residues before the end of the CDR3; the remainder is reconstructed from the germline J gene. Germline values: CDR1 DFQATT, CDR2 SNEGSKA (reference sequence). The CDR3 sequence is 11 residues long.

This clone was detected ten times or more. The read halts 3 residues ahead of the CDR3 end, with the missing end drawn from the germline J gene. The chain links TRBV20-1 to TRBJ2-1, with TRBD2 as a possible D gene (5 bases). Per the germline V gene, CDR1 is DFQATT and CDR2 is SNEGSKA (reference sequence). V was trimmed by 5 bases and J by 4 bases, leaving 21 bases between them. The CDR3 runs 16 residues. Incomplete CDR3 DNA: TGCAGTGCTCCCCGAGAGGCCCGGGGTCTTTACAATGAG. Translating it yields CSAPREARGLYNE. The entire CDR3 reads CSAPREARGLYNEQFF.

This clone was observed a handful of times. At one end, the junction sequence differs from germline, possibly due to a read error. The read ends 3 residues shy of where the CDR3 ends; the end is completed using the germline J gene. V and J are TRBV7-9 and TRBJ2-2; D possibly corresponds to TRBD2 (5 bases). CDR1 and CDR2 (germline): SEHNR, FQNEAQ (reference sequence). The CDR3 is made up of 14 amino acids. CDR3 DNA, as far as it was read: TGTTCCAGCAGCTCCGAGGGGAACACCGGGGAG. This encodes CSSSSEGNTGE. The complete CDR3 protein is CSSSSEGNTGELFF.

Many counts were recorded for this clone. Coverage ceases 3 residues before the CDR3 finishes, and the germline J gene fills in the end. V is TRBV7-3 and J is TRBJ1-2, with 7 bases fitting TRBD1. Germline values: CDR1 SGHTA, CDR2 FQGTGA. Unmatched junction bases numbered 4, after V lost 5 bases and J lost 4 bases. This CDR3 is 13 amino acids long. CDR3 DNA, as far as it was read: TGTGCCAGCAGCCAAGGGACAGTCTATGGC. This sequence encodes CASSQGTVYG. The entire CDR3 protein is CASSQGTVYGYTF.

This clone was seen at least ten times. Coverage ceases 3 residues before the CDR3 finishes, and the germline J gene fills in the end. V gene TRBV7-2 combines with J gene TRBJ2-5; 9 bases align to TRBD1. The CDR3 loop spans 14 amino acids. CDR1 is SGHTA and CDR2 is FQGNSA in the germline V gene. J gave up 5 bases and V 1 base, and 2 bases lay outside the gene matches. The covered CDR3 bases are TGTGCCAGCAGCTTAGGGGGACAGGGCGAGACC. Translation: CASSLGGQGET. The whole CDR3 protein reads CASSLGGQGETQYF.

This clone was seen many times. The observed sequence ends 3 residues before the CDR3 terminus, with the missing tail filled in from the germline J gene. The chain employs TRBV20-1 and TRBJ2-7, with 9 bases matching TRBD2. The trim removed 1 base at V and 4 bases at J, leaving 2 bases unmatched. The V gene's germline CDR1 is DFQATT and CDR2 SNEGSKA (reference sequence). The length of the CDR3 is 13 residues. The sequenced part of the CDR3 DNA is TGCAGTGCTAGAGTTCTAGCGGGGTACGAG. Protein product: CSARVLAGYE. The CDR3, in full, reads CSARVLAGYEQYF.

This clone was seen a few times. The read gets to within 3 residues of the CDR3 end, and the germline J gene fills in the rest. The rearrangement uses TRBV5-1 and TRBJ2-5; 16 bases are a match to TRBD2. V dropped 1 base and J dropped 1; count of bases not matched to a gene: 7. CDR1 and CDR2 (germline): SGHRS, YFSETQ. The CDR3 is 19 residues long. The CDR3 sequence: CASSLRGLAGGPPQETQYF. The part of the CDR3 DNA that was read is TGCGCCAGCAGCTTGCGGGGACTAGCGGGAGGGCCTCCCCAAGAGACC.

This clone occurred many times. Read sequence stops 3 residues before the CDR3 end, and the germline J gene provides the missing end. The gene calls are TRBV6-1 and TRBJ2-7, with TRBD2 matching over 13 bases. Trimming removed 4 bases from V and 4 bases from J; junction bases left unmatched: 4. The CDR3 is made up of 15 amino acids. Looked up from germline, CDR1 is MNHNS and CDR2 is SASEGT. The CDR3 DNA, read in part, is TGTGCCAGCAGTGGGTGGACTAGCGGGAGTTACGAG. Residues: CASSGWTSGSYE. The CDR3 as a whole reads CASSGWTSGSYEQYF.

This clone has a count of ten or more. The read ends 3 residues early relative to the CDR3; the germline J gene fills the gap. This chain links TRBV13 with TRBJ2-7; D may be TRBD1 (5 bases). Germline V lookup: CDR1 PRHDT, CDR2 FYEKMQ (reference sequence). Trimming removed 5 bases at V and 0 bases at J, with 14 bases between. The CDR3 has 15 residues. The CDR3 protein is CASSTRQTSSYEQYF. The CDR3 bases that were read are TGTGCCAGCAGCACAAGACAGACGAGCTCCTACGAG.

There are many counts of this clone. The read halts 3 residues ahead of the CDR3 end, with the missing end drawn from the germline J gene. The chain uses TRBV18 and TRBJ1-1, with D perhaps TRBD1 (5 bases). V lost 3 bases and J 3 bases, leaving 8 bases between the germline ends. Germline V gene lookup returns CDR1 KGHSH and CDR2 LQKENI. The CDR3 consists of 13 residues. CDR3 DNA (partial): TGTGCCAGCTCACCGGGGGGAGACACTGAA. Its translation: CASSPGGDTE. The CDR3 in its entirety is CASSPGGDTEAFF.

This clone was seen ten or more times. The CDR3 loop is CASSELGGLNYGYTF. The CDR3 bases that were read are TGTGCCAGCAGTGAACTAGGCGGCCTTAACTATGGC. The rearrangement uses TRBV2 and TRBJ1-2; no clear D. The CDR3 is cut off 3 residues early in the read; its end comes from the germline J gene. The length of the CDR3 is 15 residues. Trimming cost V 2 bases and J 1 base, with 11 bases left between them. From germline, CDR1 is SNHLY and CDR2 FYNNEI.

There are many counts of this clone. The sequence runs out 3 residues before the end of the CDR3; the remainder is reconstructed from the germline J gene. The chain carries TRBV19 and TRBJ1-1; the match to TRBD1 covers 7 bases. The CDR3 runs 16 residues. The germline gives CDR1 LNHDA, CDR2 SQIVND (reference sequence). Trimming took 2 bases from V and 6 from J; bases not matched to a gene: 12. The CDR3 DNA, read in part, is TGTGCCAGTAGTATAAGGGGGCGGCGTGATTTCGCTGAA. Residues: CASSIRGRRDFAE. The CDR3 as a whole reads CASSIRGRRDFAEAFF.

This clone has a count of ten or more. Sequencing ends 3 residues short of the CDR3 end; the germline J gene provides the rest. The V and J genes are TRBV20-1 and TRBJ2-2; D call uncertain. CDR3 size: 16 residues. The germline gives CDR1 DFQATT, CDR2 SNEGSKA (reference sequence). V was shortened by 0 bases and J by 5 bases, with 16 bases between the two germline ends. The CDR3 loop reads CSARDLKGPVTGELFF. Incomplete CDR3 DNA: TGCAGTGCTAGAGATCTGAAGGGTCCAGTTACCGGGGAG.